The entry below describes one TCR beta chain. Trimming removed 3 bases from V and 0 bases from J, with 11 bases in between. The CDR3 covers 15 residues. The V gene's germline CDR1 is LNHDA and CDR2 SQIVND (reference sequence). Data came from immunoSEQ multiplex PCR; TCRdb stores just in-frame clones and leaves some out. The sample lists roughly 56,000 clones, roughly 87% seen once, with approximately 1.6% in the top ten. These data come from a study of T cell changes during pregnancy in multiple sclerosis. Here the sequenced sample was peripheral blood, taken in the first trimester of pregnancy. This chain links TRBV19 with TRBJ1-1; D not certain. The receptor was isolated from a female donor with multiple sclerosis, enrolled in a pregnancy study. The CDR3 here is CASSIIRELNTEAFF. The CDR3 bases are TGTGCCAGTAGTATCATACGGGAATTGAACACTGAAGCTTTCTTT.